This TCR beta chain was identified in a study of radiotherapy plus CTLA-4 blockade in lung cancer (dated 2018 in TCRdb). For context, the study as a whole: Objective responses occurred in about 20% of enrolled patients, and 30% to 35% achieved disease control.

In this study, focal radiation therapy paired with CTLA-4 blockade (ipilimumab) was tested in patients who had chemo-refractory metastatic non-small-cell lung cancer. The full study reports these points: After treatment with radiotherapy and ipilimumab, TCR clones that originated in tumors expanded in peripheral blood. The strongest predictors of response, as reported, were early dynamic changes in blood T cell clones along with a rise in serum interferon-beta after radiation.

The library was generated by the immunoSEQ multiplex PCR assay. TCRdb's version of the immuneACCESS table is confined to in-frame rearrangements and falls short of the full clone set. An unresolved V gene accounts for under half of the shortfall where checked; the remainder is of unknown origin. This sample comprises more than 95,000 clones, around 74% of them detected only once. The leading ten clones occupy approximately 2.6% of the sample. Spanning cysteine to phenylalanine, the CDR3 consists of 14 amino acids. Just the 42-base CDR3 DNA is kept, in frame starting at base 1. CDR1 SGHAT and CDR2 FQNNGV are derived from the germline V gene. V is shortened by 5 bases, J by 0 bases, and the region joining them spans 10 bases. A word on this clone: Its antigen has not been determined. No quality values exist for individual bases; no much larger clone is one base distant.

The rearranged segments are TRBV11-2 and TRBJ1-1; TRBD1 could be the D gene, as 6 bases match. This sequence originates from a human donor with non-small cell lung cancer who had a partial response to radiotherapy plus ipilimumab. Some clones in this sample may be carry-over from other donors' samples. The sample here was peripheral blood, taken from a patient treated with radiotherapy plus ipilimumab. CDR3 reads: CASSRDMMNTEAFF. The DNA is as follows: TGTGCCAGCAGCCGGGACATGATGAACACTGAAGCTTTCTTT.